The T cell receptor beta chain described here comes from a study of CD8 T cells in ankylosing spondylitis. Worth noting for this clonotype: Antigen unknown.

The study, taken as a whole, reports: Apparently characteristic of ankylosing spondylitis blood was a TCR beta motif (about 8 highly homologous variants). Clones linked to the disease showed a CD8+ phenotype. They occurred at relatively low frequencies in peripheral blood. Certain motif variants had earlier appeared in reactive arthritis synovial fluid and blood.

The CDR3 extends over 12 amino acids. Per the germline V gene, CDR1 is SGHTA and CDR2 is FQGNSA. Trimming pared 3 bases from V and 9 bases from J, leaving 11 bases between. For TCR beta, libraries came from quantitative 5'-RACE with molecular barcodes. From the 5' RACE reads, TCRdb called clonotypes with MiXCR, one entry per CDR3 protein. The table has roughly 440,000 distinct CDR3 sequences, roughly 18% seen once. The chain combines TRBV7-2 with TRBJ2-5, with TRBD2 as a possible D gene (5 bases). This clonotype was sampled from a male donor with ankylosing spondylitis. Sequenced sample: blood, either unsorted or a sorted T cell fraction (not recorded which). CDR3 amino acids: CASSLGGAAQYF. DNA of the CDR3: TGTGCCAGCAGCTTGGGCGGAGCGGCCCAGTACTTC. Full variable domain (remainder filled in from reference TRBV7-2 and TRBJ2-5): GAGVSQSPSNKVTEKGKDVELRCDPISGHTALYWYRQSLGQGLEFLIYFQGNSAPDKSGLPSDRFSAERTGGSVSTLTIQRTQQEDSAVYLCASSLGGAAQYFGPGTRLLVL.